Reported below is one T cell receptor (beta chain). Antigen: not known. These data belong to a study of PD-1 blockade in classical Hodgkin lymphoma. Overall study findings and caveats: Before treatment, complete responders showed about the same diversity as newly diagnosed patients. Relapsed/refractory patients reportedly had lower baseline diversity than newly diagnosed patients.

CDR1 is MNHEY, CDR2 SMNVEV, per germline (reference sequence). The CDR3 length is 18 residues. Trimming shortened V by 6 bases and J by 2 bases, and 23 bases separated the two germline ends. Produced via immunoSEQ multiplex PCR; TCRdb's table is partial and in-frame only. Here the sample spans some 96,000 clones, roughly 92% being singletons. Relapse was seen in all patients after autologous stem cell transplantation, and brentuximab vedotin exposure was variable. Responses achieved at best were complete response, partial response or progressive disease. Material: peripheral blood mononuclear cells (PBMCs), obtained at baseline. The chain couples TRBV27 to TRBJ2-1; a possible D gene is TRBD1 (6 bases). The receptor was derived from a human donor with classical Hodgkin lymphoma. CDR3 sequence reads: CASRINRVGGLPYNEQFF. CDR3 bases: TGTGCCAGCAGAATCAACAGGGTTGGGGGCCTACCCTACAATGAGCAGTTCTTC.